Listed below are T cell receptor beta chains from one sample, sequenced in a study of CD8+ T cells in alopecia areata. Libraries were prepared by immunoSEQ multiplex PCR; TCRdb keeps only in-frame clonotypes and omits some of them. The data contain 150,000 to 180,000 clones, 45% to 55% of them singletons. Source: CD8+ T cells sorted from blood, taken at week 0. The receptors stem from a human donor with alopecia areata. The CDR3 runs from the conserved cysteine through the conserved F or W. Expanded clones get a size class; other rows say once, few or many, or leave the size out.

few,TRBV15,CATSRGETQYF
-,TRBV27,CASRPGPQSTGELFF
few,TRBV7-9,CASSLGETGELFF
-,TRBV5-6,CAIAGNSSYEQYF
-,TRBV9,CASSPQSSYNEQFF
few,TRBV15,CATSPGQGNEAFF
few,TRBV29-1,CSAASGDHYNEQFF
-,TRBV29-1,CSVEPGTGYTF
-,TRBV29-1,CSVGGGINYGYTF
-,TRBV7-9,CASSPVGEINYNEQFF
once,TRBV7-7,CASSLRGADNEQFF
-,TRBV4-3,CASSQEQGSTEAFF
few,TRBV19,CASSIAAGENNEQFF
-,TRBV5-1,CASSSSGVSTDTQYF
-,TRBV12-5,CASGLMPGPSYEQYF
-,TRBV5-6,CASSLLAGGLTDTQYF
-,TRBV27,CASTPSAGGLLKNEQFF
-,TRBV30,CAWSIQGDSPLHF
-,TRBV5-1,CASSLTFSGANVLTF
few,TRBV29-1,CSVSGVDYGYTF
-,TRBV9,CASSVVSPEAFF
few,TRBV10-3,CAIRDTSYEQYF
-,TRBV6-1,CASSGTSGVSYEQYF
-,TRBV30,CAWSAGIEAFF
-,TRBV4-3,CASSQGGGSSYEQYF
-,TRBV30,CAWKPGNTEAFF
-,TRBV6-5,CASSQTTGELFF